This T cell receptor beta chain was identified in a study of blood T cells in healthy people across ages. Isolating PBMCs gave at least 6 million of these cells per sample. Germline CDR1 is SNHLY and CDR2 is FYNNEI. Trimming shortened V by 3 bases and J by 5 bases, and 8 bases separated the two germline ends. CDR3 length equals 12 residues. For the second PCR, which ran for roughly 7 to 11 cycles, a sample-barcoded 5' primer and a J-beta primer mix were used. In TCRdb, the 5' RACE reads were re-called with MiXCR into one record per CDR3 protein. The sample yields about 780,000 distinct CDR3 sequences, approximately 65% seen once.

The chain is built from TRBV2 and TRBJ2-7; D might be TRBD2 (6 bases). The TCR was taken from a young man in good health. Sample: blood. The CDR3 DNA reads as TGTGCCAGCAGTGATCGGAGGGACGAGCAGTACTTC. This codes for CASSDRRDEQYF.